The rows below give T cell receptor beta chains drawn from one sample of a study of shared clonotypes between healthy human individuals. TCRdb's table, derived via immunoSEQ multiplex PCR, lists solely in-frame clones and lacks some. This sample has about 2.4 million clones, with 90% to 95% found just once. Sequencing was done on a sample of naive CD4+ T cells from PBMCs. These receptors came from a man in his late teens or twenties in good health. Some clones in this sample may be carry-over from other donors' samples. The CDR3 runs from the conserved cysteine through the conserved F or W.

j_call v_call cdr3_aa
TRBJ2-3 TRBV27 CASSFEGSSNTDTQYF
TRBJ2-3 TRBV12-5 CASALRTSGSLITDTQYF
TRBJ2-7 TRBV5-8 CASSTKDGHEQYF
TRBJ1-1 TRBV28 CASIGGDLMNTEAFF
TRBJ1-5 TRBV28 CASRDVHQPQHF
TRBJ1-1 TRBV7-2 CASRTSRTEAFF
TRBJ2-7 TRBV4-2 CASSQRISTGQTYEQYF
TRBJ1-2 TRBV14 CASSQVRGFAGYTF
TRBJ2-7 TRBV2 CASRDRVVVYEQYF
TRBJ2-7 TRBV7-2 CASSLAGTEQYF
TRBJ1-1 TRBV4-3 CASSREWGGAAGSEAFF
TRBJ2-2 TRBV7-9 CASSLAFQRSGELFF
TRBJ2-7 TRBV6-5 CASKAPTYEQYF
TRBJ1-4 TRBV14 CASSQVWHEKLFF
TRBJ2-5 TRBV9 CASSVLAEETQYF
TRBJ1-6 TRBV7-3 CASASGLPNSPLHF
TRBJ1-2 TRBV20-1 CSAGAGGSYTF
TRBJ1-2 TRBV28 CASSLADSYGYTF
TRBJ2-2 TRBV7-3 CASSLLGNTGELFF
TRBJ2-2 TRBV28 CASSSLTGELFF